This is a list of T cell receptor beta chains from one sample in a study of T cells after yellow fever vaccination. MiXCR, applied by TCRdb to the 5' RACE reads, yields one record per CDR3 protein. The data hold around 310 distinct CDR3 sequences, with about 48% observed a single time. The sample in question was PBMCs, either bulk or a sorted T-cell subset (CD4+, CD8+, memory, or dextramer-sorted; not recorded which), obtained on the day of the first yellow fever vaccination. These TCRs come from a man younger than 35 who received the YFV17D yellow fever vaccine. Both conserved end residues are part of each CDR3. The D gene is left open where the match is weak. Size values are once, few and many counts, or a class for expanded clones, and some rows have none.

CASSLSLAGGDTQYF,TGTGCCAGCAGCTTGTCCCTAGCGGGAGGAGATACGCAGTATTTT,TRBJ2-3,TRBD2,TRBV5-5,large
CSAARPIIYTEAFF,TGCAGTGCTGCCCGCCCGATCATATACACTGAAGCTTTCTTT,TRBJ1-1,.,TRBV20-1,.
CASSLEREDTDTQYF,TGTGCCAGCAGTTTAGAAAGGGAAGACACAGATACGCAGTATTTT,TRBJ2-3,.,TRBV28,.
CASSVDRAPEAFF,TGCGCCAGCAGCGTGGACAGGGCCCCTGAAGCTTTCTTT,TRBJ1-1,TRBD1,TRBV4-1,.
CSAQKVRAYEQYF,TGCAGTGCTCAAAAGGTGAGAGCCTACGAGCAGTACTTC,TRBJ2-7,.,TRBV20-1,few
CASSPPGHGYNEQFF,TGTGCCAGCTCACCACCCGGACACGGATACAATGAGCAGTTCTTC,TRBJ2-1,.,TRBV18,large
CASSLMGVTYNEQFF,TGTGCCAGCAGCTTAATGGGGGTAACCTACAATGAGCAGTTCTTC,TRBJ2-1,.,TRBV7-9,few
CASSLFGAAGSPLHF,TGTGCCAGCAGTTTATTCGGTGCAGCCGGTTCACCCCTCCACTTT,TRBJ1-6,.,TRBV27,.
CASSLNSGGAETQYF,TGTGCCAGCAGCTTGAATAGCGGGGGGGCCGAGACCCAGTACTTC,TRBJ2-5,TRBD2,TRBV5-5,once
CASSFHSSSSYEQYF,TGTGCCAGCAGCTTCCACAGCTCTTCCTCCTACGAGCAGTACTTC,TRBJ2-7,.,TRBV7-6,.
CASRFGRSTEAFF,TGTGCCAGCAGATTTGGACGGAGCACTGAAGCTTTCTTT,TRBJ1-1,.,TRBV6-1,.
CASSTGVIDTQYF,TGTGCCAGCAGTACAGGGGTGATAGATACGCAGTATTTT,TRBJ2-3,TRBD1,TRBV23-1,.
CASSLALIAGFSYNEQFF,TGTGCCAGCAGCTTAGCGCTTATAGCGGGGTTCTCCTACAATGAGCAGTTCTTC,TRBJ2-1,TRBD2,TRBV7-8,.
CASSPGSGLSYEQYF,TGTGCCAGCAGCCCGGGGAGTGGGCTCTCCTACGAGCAGTACTTC,TRBJ2-7,.,TRBV7-2,.
CASSHGDTYNEQFF,TGCGCCAGCAGCCACGGGGACACCTACAATGAGCAGTTCTTC,TRBJ2-1,.,TRBV5-1,.
CAWSSDRGSNQPQHF,TGTGCCTGGAGTAGCGACAGGGGTAGCAATCAGCCCCAGCATTTT,TRBJ1-5,TRBD1,TRBV30,.